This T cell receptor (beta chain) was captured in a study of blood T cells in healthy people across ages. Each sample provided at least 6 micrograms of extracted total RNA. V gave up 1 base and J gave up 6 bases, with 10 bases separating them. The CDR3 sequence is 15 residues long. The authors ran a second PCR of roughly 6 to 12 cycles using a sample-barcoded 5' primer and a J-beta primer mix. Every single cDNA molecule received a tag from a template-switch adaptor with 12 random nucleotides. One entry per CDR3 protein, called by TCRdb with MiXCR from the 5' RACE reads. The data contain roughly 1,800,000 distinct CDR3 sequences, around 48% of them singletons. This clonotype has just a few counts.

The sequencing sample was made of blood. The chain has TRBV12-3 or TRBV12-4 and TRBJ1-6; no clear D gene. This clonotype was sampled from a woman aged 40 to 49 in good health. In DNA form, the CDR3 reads TGTGCCAGCAGTTTAGACAGTCGGGCTAATTCACCCCTCCACTTT. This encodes CASSLDSRANSPLHF.